The clone carrying this T cell receptor beta chain was observed once. What it binds is unknown. Donors were ostensibly healthy at sampling, although undocumented immune exposures were probable. PCR primers comprised 60 Vbeta and 13 Jbeta primers. Method: immunoSEQ multiplex PCR; TCRdb's copy keeps in-frame clones and lacks some. The sample comprises 30,000 to 45,000 clones, just over 85% of which are singletons, and 9.5% to 12% rests with the top ten. Germline V gives CDR1 SGHDN, CDR2 FVKESK. The CDR3 has 17 amino acids. J gave up 3 bases and V 3 bases, and 10 bases lay outside the gene matches. The data stem from a study of cytomegalovirus exposure and HLA in healthy donors. Study outcomes and limitations: As a later analysis showed, a missense DCLRE1C variant was linked to trimming of TCR beta V- and J-genes. Researchers counted 164 TCR beta chains as cytomegalovirus-associated.

This chain links TRBV14 with TRBJ2-5, with TRBD1 identical over 10 bases. This receptor was identified in a middle-aged woman in good health and CMV-seropositive. The sequenced sample consisted of PBMCs. The CDR3 bases are TGTGCCAGCAGCCATGGACCGGGACAGGGGCTGAAAGAGACCCAGTACTTC. This sequence encodes CASSHGPGQGLKETQYF.